This T cell receptor (beta chain) was identified during a study of T cell responses to AZD1222 COVID-19 vaccine. Notes on the study in general: Researchers report vaccine-associated CD4 TCRs spanning spike, with dominance at 160-218 and 743-854. Increased Spike-specific TCR breadth and depth were observed after two AZD1222 doses.

Germline-derived CDR1 and CDR2 are SGHAT and FQNNGV. V lost 5 bases and J lost 15, with 16 bases in between. There are 12 residues in the CDR3. Concerning this clone: Its antigen is as yet unknown.

This table comes from immunoSEQ multiplex PCR, and its TCRdb copy is limited to in-frame clones, with some not included. The table lists 99,000 or so clones, 82% of them singletons. V gene TRBV11-2 combines with J gene TRBJ1-4; D is perhaps TRBD1 (5 bases). The source of this sequence is an adult in good health. The sample here was peripheral blood, taken on day 0 of AZD1222 vaccination. The CDR3 nucleotides are TGTGCCAGCAGCCCCTCAGGGCTAGGGATGTTTTTT. It is translated as CASSPSGLGMFF. Based on the CDR3 plus reference TRBV11-2 and TRBJ1-4, the full variable domain is EAGVAQSPRYKIIEKRQSVAFWCNPISGHATLYWYQQILGQGPKLLIQFQNNGVVDDSQLPKDRFSAERLKGVDSTLKIQPAKLEDSAVYLCASSPSGLGMFFGSGTQLSVL.